This record looks at one TCR beta chain sequence and its context. These data are taken from a study of blood T cell repertoires in COVID-19. The overall study: COVID-19 samples from acute and convalescent phases originated in the United States, Italy and Spain. Nucleic acid was either cDNA or gDNA, and it came from T cells, B-cell-depleted T cells, or PBMCs.

The CDR3 totals 16 residues. The V gene end was trimmed by 0 bases and the J gene end by 4 bases; junction bases not matched to a gene: 8. Germline V gene data show CDR1 as SGDLS and CDR2 as YYNGEE. In the original processing: It was from reference gene primer amplification that nucleated cell counts were estimated. Clones were sequenced by immunoSEQ multiplex PCR, and TCRdb holds only the in-frame ones, with some missing. From that table come the V and J calls and clone size; the DNA was used to work out D and trimming. The sample consists of 100,000 to 150,000 clones, 75% to 85% of them appearing once.

The TCR was taken from a woman in her fifties or sixties with acute or convalescent COVID-19. The chain recombines TRBV9 with TRBJ1-2; TRBD1 aligns across 8 bases. Material: peripheral blood. The CDR3 sequence: CASSVADQGAVYGYTF. CDR3 in DNA: TGTGCCAGCAGCGTAGCGGATCAGGGGGCTGTCTATGGCTACACCTTC.